What follows is one TCR beta chain and its context. Different DNA sequences within this sample yield the same CDR3. Samples were assayed with immunoSEQ v3.0 at survey level. Assay: immunoSEQ multiplex PCR; the TCRdb copy retains only in-frame clones and omits some. The sample includes 30,000 or so clones, about four fifths of them seen just once. The data are from a study of long-term antiretroviral therapy in people with HIV. The germline V gene has CDR1 SGHTA and CDR2 FQGNSA. There are 13 residues in the CDR3. Trimming removed 3 bases from V and 5 bases from J, with 10 bases in between. The J gene is TRBJ1-2, the V gene TRBV7-2; the D gene is possibly TRBD1 (6 bases). Sequencing was performed on unsorted PBMCs, taken 3 years after starting antiretroviral therapy. The source is a man over 45 with HIV. The CDR3: CASSFGTSYGYTF. CDR3 coding DNA: TGTGCCAGCAGCTTTGGGACAAGTTATGGCTACACCTTC.